The rows below give T cell receptor beta chains drawn from one sample of a study of blood T cell repertoires in COVID-19. The protocol was immunoSEQ multiplex PCR, while the TCRdb copy is restricted to in-frame clones and leaves out a portion. The sample shows over 55,000 clones, roughly four fifths of them seen only once. The sequenced sample was peripheral blood. These receptors originate from a man aged 50 or older with COVID-19, enrolled during active disease. Both conserved end residues are part of each CDR3. A D gene is named only where the DNA matches it firmly. Part of the rows lack a size; the others show once, few, many or a class for expanded clones.

abundance,v_gene,d_gene,j_gene,CDR3nt,CDR3aa
NA,TRBV2,NA,TRBJ1-6,TGTGCCAGCAGTGGGACAGTTGGATCACCCCTCCACTTT,CASSGTVGSPLHF
NA,TRBV18,TRBD2,TRBJ2-7,TGTGCCAGCTCACCAGGGGGGGGCGAGCAGTACTTC,CASSPGGGEQYF
NA,TRBV10-3,TRBD1,TRBJ2-3,TGTGCCATCAGCGGGACAGCCGACACAGATACGCAGTATTTT,CAISGTADTDTQYF
NA,TRBV5-4,NA,TRBJ2-7,TGTGCCAGCAGCTTACAGGGTCTTGGGGAGCAGTACTTC,CASSLQGLGEQYF
NA,TRBV9,NA,TRBJ2-3,TGTGCCAGCAGCGTAGAAGGGAGATTCACAGATACGCAGTATTTT,CASSVEGRFTDTQYF
NA,TRBV2,NA,TRBJ2-1,TGTGCCAGCAGTCCCCGGTGGCGGCATGAGCAGTTCTTC,CASSPRWRHEQFF
NA,TRBV2,TRBD1,TRBJ1-1,TGTGCCAGCAGTCACAGGGGTAGCGTCGAGGACACTGAAGCTTTCTTT,CASSHRGSVEDTEAFF
NA,TRBV19,TRBD1,TRBJ2-5,TGTGCCAGTAGCCGGACAGGCCTCCAAGAGACCCAGTACTTC,CASSRTGLQETQYF
NA,TRBV5-1,NA,TRBJ2-2,TGCGCCAGCAGCTTGGCCCTGGGCCAGAACACCGGGGAGCTGTTTTTT,CASSLALGQNTGELFF
NA,TRBV6-6,NA,TRBJ1-5,TGTGCCAGCAGTTACTCGTGGGGGAGGAATCAGCCCCAGCATTTT,CASSYSWGRNQPQHF
NA,TRBV15,TRBD2,TRBJ2-1,TGTGCCACCAGCAGGGAGGCGGGAGACGGGGCCTATGAGCAGTTCTTC,CATSREAGDGAYEQFF
NA,TRBV28,NA,TRBJ1-2,TGTGCCAGCAGTTTAACGGTAACTTATGGCTACACCTTC,CASSLTVTYGYTF
NA,TRBV5-4,TRBD2,TRBJ2-2,TGTGCCAGCAGCGTCGGACTAGCGAGAAGGACCGGGGAGCTGTTTTTT,CASSVGLARRTGELFF
NA,TRBV28,TRBD1,TRBJ1-5,TGTGCCAGCAGTTTAAGACAGGGGAGCAATCAGCCCCAGCATTTT,CASSLRQGSNQPQHF
NA,TRBV28,TRBD1,TRBJ1-6,TGTGCCAGCAGTTTGACTGGGACAGCGGCAAGTTGGGCCCTCCACTTT,CASSLTGTAASWALHF
NA,TRBV14,NA,TRBJ2-1,TGTGCCAGCAGCCTGCCGGGGGGCCTCTACAATGAGCAGTTCTTC,CASSLPGGLYNEQFF
NA,TRBV6-5,TRBD1,TRBJ1-1,TGTGCCAGCAGAGGACAGGGCTTGAACACTGAAGCTTTCTTT,CASRGQGLNTEAFF
few,TRBV5-1,NA,TRBJ1-2,TGCGCCAGCAGCTCGACAGCCGGAAACTATGGCTACACCTTC,CASSSTAGNYGYTF
NA,TRBV28,NA,TRBJ1-1,TGTGCCAGCAGTCCCACCCGAGGGGGGGCTACTGAAGCTTTCTTT,CASSPTRGGATEAFF
NA,TRBV9,NA,TRBJ2-3,TGTGCCAGCAGCACCAGCCCACAGATTCTCACAGATACGCAGTATTTT,CASSTSPQILTDTQYF
once,TRBV18,TRBD1,TRBJ2-1,TGTGCCAGCTCAAACAGGGGTAGTGAGCAGTTCTTC,CASSNRGSEQFF
NA,TRBV6-5,TRBD1,TRBJ1-6,TGTGCCAGCAGGAAGACAGGGAGGAATTCACCCCTCCACTTT,CASRKTGRNSPLHF
NA,TRBV10-3,NA,TRBJ2-2,TGTGCCATCTCTTTCGGGACTGACACCGGGGAGCTGTTTTTT,CAISFGTDTGELFF
NA,TRBV5-1,TRBD2,TRBJ2-3,TGCGCCAGCAGCTTAACGAGACTAGCGGGAGGGGCAGATACGCAGTATTTT,CASSLTRLAGGADTQYF
NA,TRBV24-1,NA,TRBJ2-5,TGTGCCACCCTCTGCGGGGAAGAGACCCAGTACTTC,CATLCGEETQYF
NA,TRBV11-3,TRBD1,TRBJ1-4,TGTGCCAGCACCAACCGCCGGGACAGTGATGAAAAACTGTTTTTT,CASTNRRDSDEKLFF
NA,TRBV4-1,NA,TRBJ2-5,TGCGCCAGCAGCCAAGATGGGACTGGGACGGTAGAGACCCAGTACTTC,CASSQDGTGTVETQYF
NA,TRBV10-3,TRBD2,TRBJ2-7,TGTGCCATCCGGACTAGCGGGAGTGCCAACGAGCAGTACTTC,CAIRTSGSANEQYF
NA,TRBV7-9,TRBD1,TRBJ2-5,TGTGCCAGCAGCCCGGACAGGGCGGGCGAGACCCAGTACTTC,CASSPDRAGETQYF
NA,TRBV7-8,NA,TRBJ2-6,TGTGCCAGCAGCCCACCCCAGGGAGGAATTTCCTCTGGGGCCAACGTCCTGACTTTC,CASSPPQGGISSGANVLTF
NA,TRBV24-1,NA,TRBJ2-5,TGTGCCACCAGTGATCCATCGACAGGAGACCTAGAGACCCAGTACTTC,CATSDPSTGDLETQYF
NA,TRBV10-3,NA,TRBJ2-7,TGTGCCATCAGCCTCCAGGGGGGCCCCTACGAGCAGTACTTC,CAISLQGGPYEQYF
NA,TRBV5-6,TRBD1,TRBJ1-1,TGTGCCAGCGGTACAGGGGCTTTAATGAACACTGAAGCTTTCTTT,CASGTGALMNTEAFF
NA,TRBV4-2,NA,TRBJ2-5,TGTGCCAGCAGCCAAGCCCGGTCGGGCGGGGAGACCCAGTACTTC,CASSQARSGGETQYF
NA,TRBV24-1,NA,TRBJ1-2,TGTGCCACCAGTGATACAGGGTACTATGGCTACACCTTC,CATSDTGYYGYTF
NA,TRBV7-8,NA,TRBJ2-3,TGTGCCAGCAGAGGGGGGGGAGATACGCAGTATTTT,CASRGGGDTQYF
few,TRBV7-2,NA,TRBJ1-5,TGTGCCAGCAGCTTAGGAGTCCCCCCTCAGCCCCAGCATTTT,CASSLGVPPQPQHF
NA,TRBV7-3,NA,TRBJ2-2,TGTGCCAGCAGCTCAGGTCCCGGACGCGGGGCGAACACCGGGGAGCTGTTTTTT,CASSSGPGRGANTGELFF